The T cell receptor (beta chain) under discussion was sequenced for a study of Graves' ophthalmopathy and Graves' hyperthyroidism. Study conclusions and caveats: A majority of expanded thyroid clonotypes exceeding 0.001 frequency were likewise present in blood.

Losses at the gene ends were 5 bases for V and 3 bases for J; bases not matched to a gene: 3. Per germline, CDR1 SGHTA and CDR2 FQGTGA. The CDR3 spans 13 residues. This clonotype has a count of ten or more. The antigen is undetermined. Researchers took RNA transcripts and amplified TCR beta CDR3 regions from them. First-round RT-PCR employed HTBI primers, with a second-round multiplex PCR after it. TCRdb reanalysed the multiplex PCR reads using MiXCR and keeps one entry per CDR3 protein. The sample lists roughly 220,000 distinct CDR3 sequences, around 50% seen once, with over 40% in the top ten. Each diagnosis was determined on the basis of clinical symptoms, serum thyroxine, TRAb, thyroid ultrasound and orbital computed tomography.

Sequenced material: peripheral blood. This receptor was identified in an adult man with Graves' ophthalmopathy. V is TRBV7-3 and J is TRBJ1-2; 7 bases line up with TRBD1. The CDR3 DNA sequence: TGTGCCAGCAGCCAGGGGGGGGACTATGGCTACACCTTC. This translates into CASSQGGDYGYTF.